Listed below are T cell receptor beta chains from one sample, sequenced in a study of cytomegalovirus exposure and HLA in healthy donors. This table comes from immunoSEQ multiplex PCR, and its TCRdb copy is limited to in-frame clones, with some not included. The sample has approximately 98,000 clones; 75% to 85% are singletons. The sequenced sample consisted of PBMCs. The receptors come from a man aged 18 to 30 in good health and CMV-seropositive. CDR3s include the opening cysteine and the closing phenylalanine or tryptophan. Each record gives: clone size, V gene, D gene, J gene, CDR3 DNA, CDR3 protein. D genes are given only for firm matches. A row's size may be missing; if present it is once, few, many or a size class.

.	TRBV5-1	TRBD1	TRBJ2-6	TGCGCCAGCAGGGCTTTGGCAGGGGGCTCCTCCGGGGCCAACGTCCTGACTTTC	CASRALAGGSSGANVLTF
.	TRBV11-2	.	TRBJ2-1	TGTGCCAGCAGCTTAGTGGTAGGGGGCTACAATGAGCAGTTCTTC	CASSLVVGGYNEQFF
.	TRBV19	.	TRBJ1-2	TGTGCCAGTAGTATCCCCGGCAGGATAAACTATGGCTACACCTTC	CASSIPGRINYGYTF
.	TRBV6-6	.	TRBJ2-7	TGTGCCAGCAGTTACGGCAGGGGCTACGAGCAGTACTTC	CASSYGRGYEQYF
.	TRBV5-1	TRBD2	TRBJ2-7	TGCGCCAGCAGCTTGGAACGGCGGGGGGCCTACGAGCAGTACTTC	CASSLERRGAYEQYF
few	TRBV27	.	TRBJ1-2	TGTGCCAGCAGTGCCCGTATTGTGTCCGGAGCGGGTGGCTACACCTTC	CASSARIVSGAGGYTF
.	TRBV13	.	TRBJ2-3	TGTGCCAGCAGCTTGAGGGGGGGCCGGGATACGCAGTATTTT	CASSLRGGRDTQYF
.	TRBV6-6	TRBD1	TRBJ1-5	TGTGCCAGCAGTTACTCGACAGGGCCTCAGCCCCAGCATTTT	CASSYSTGPQPQHF
.	TRBV6-6	TRBD1	TRBJ1-2	TGTGCCAGCAGGGGGGCAGGGGGAATCTATGGCTACACCTTC	CASRGAGGIYGYTF
.	TRBV2	TRBD1	TRBJ1-2	TGTGCCAGCAGTCGACAGGGGGCAAAGGGGTATGGCTACACCTTC	CASSRQGAKGYGYTF
.	TRBV7-2	TRBD1	TRBJ1-3	TGTGCCAGCAGTCGCTACAGGGGGCCTGGAAACACCATATATTTT	CASSRYRGPGNTIYF
.	TRBV18	TRBD2	TRBJ2-7	TGTGCCAGCTCACCAGCGGGGGTGGAAAACGAGCAGTACTTC	CASSPAGVENEQYF
once	TRBV9	.	TRBJ1-1	TGTGCCAGCAGCGTACGGGGGGGCCGTGACACTGAAGCTTTCTTT	CASSVRGGRDTEAFF